The sequence of this T cell receptor (beta chain) was determined in a study of OX40 agonist ivuxolimab in advanced cancers. Study as a whole: Every 2 weeks, ivuxolimab was infused into the patients intravenously at between 0.01 and 10 mg/kg.

Germline values: CDR1 MDHEN, CDR2 SYDVKM. The CDR3 has 18 amino acids. The germline V and J ends were trimmed by 5 bases and 2 bases, with 19 bases remaining between them. The assay was immunoSEQ multiplex PCR, and TCRdb's table has in-frame clones only and misses some. This sample has about 80,000 clones, with 90% found just once. Specimen: CD4+ or CD8+ T cells sorted from blood, collected in a trial of the OX40 agonist ivuxolimab. The chain links TRBV28 to TRBJ2-6; possible D gene TRBD2, 7 bases. This clonotype was obtained from an adult with an advanced solid tumor such as melanoma, head and neck, liver or kidney cancer. The CDR3 protein is CASSPGGGGATGANVLTF. The CDR3 coding sequence is TGTGCCAGCAGTCCCGGTGGCGGGGGCGCGACTGGGGCCAACGTCCTGACTTTC.